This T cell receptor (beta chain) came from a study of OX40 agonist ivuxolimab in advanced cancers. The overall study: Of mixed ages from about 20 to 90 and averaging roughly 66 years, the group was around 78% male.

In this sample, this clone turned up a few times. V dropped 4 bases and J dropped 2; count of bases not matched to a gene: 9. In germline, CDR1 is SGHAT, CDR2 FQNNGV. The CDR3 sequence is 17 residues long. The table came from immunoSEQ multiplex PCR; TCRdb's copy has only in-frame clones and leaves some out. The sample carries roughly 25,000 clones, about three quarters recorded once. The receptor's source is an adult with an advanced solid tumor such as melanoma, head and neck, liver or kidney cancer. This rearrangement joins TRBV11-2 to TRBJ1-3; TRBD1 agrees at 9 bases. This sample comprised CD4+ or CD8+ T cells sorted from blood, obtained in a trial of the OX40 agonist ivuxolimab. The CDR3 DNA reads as TGTGCCAGCAGCTCTACGGGACAGGGAATTCCTGGAAACACCATATATTTT. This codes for CASSSTGQGIPGNTIYF.